The source of this T cell receptor beta chain is a study of cytomegalovirus exposure and HLA in healthy donors. Points from the study as a whole: Segments of the TCR beta V type were, in most cases, productive about 87% or about 30% of the time in an earlier analysis. Later analysis identified 15,000 to 20,000 TCR beta sequences associated with HLA alleles, using a false discovery rate threshold of 0.05. Highest at DRB1 and lowest at HLA-C, TCR association rates differed among HLA loci in a later analysis.

Amplification used 60 Vbeta primers and 13 Jbeta primers. Method: immunoSEQ multiplex PCR; TCRdb's copy keeps in-frame clones and lacks some. Among over 150,000 clones listed, 80% were seen once. This CDR3 contains 12 residues. The V and J ends lost 9 bases and 5 bases respectively, with 11 bases between them. Germline CDR1 and CDR2: SGHNT and YENEEA. Concerning this clone: Antigen specificity is unknown.

The sequenced sample was PBMCs. V gene TRBV11-3 combines with J gene TRBJ2-1; no reliable D call. This TCR was recovered from a human donor in good health. CDR3 in DNA: TGTGCCAGTTCTCAGTACCACAATGAGCAGTTCTTC. It yields the protein CASSQYHNEQFF.